This T cell receptor beta chain was recovered during a study of T cells in Graves' hyperthyroidism and ophthalmopathy. Study-wide results and caveats: In the analysis, a 13 V-J model separated ophthalmopathy from stable hyperthyroidism.

Comments on this clonotype: Its antigen remains unknown.

Looked up from germline, CDR1 is LNHNV and CDR2 is YYDKDF (reference sequence). The V and J ends lost 0 bases and 3 bases, in that order; junction bases with no gene match: 1. The CDR3 length is 14 residues. Amplification yielded TCR beta CDR3 regions, with RNA transcripts as the source. During a first-round RT-PCR of the TCR CDR3, the HTBI primer set was used. TCRdb reanalysed the multiplex PCR reads using MiXCR and keeps one entry per CDR3 protein. The sample holds approximately 480,000 distinct CDR3 sequences, under 25% seen once. Diagnostic assessment was based on clinical symptoms, serum thyroxine and TRAb, thyroid ultrasound and orbital computed tomography.

Specimen: blood. The sequence came from a young man with Graves' hyperthyroidism. The rearrangement joins TRBV15 to TRBJ2-7; 8 bases are shared with TRBD1. CDR3 residues: CATSREGQGYEQYF. The DNA for the CDR3 is TGTGCCACCAGCAGAGAAGGACAGGGCTACGAGCAGTACTTC.